This T cell receptor (beta chain) came from a study of T cells in Graves' hyperthyroidism and ophthalmopathy. The investigators amplified TCR beta CDR3 regions from RNA transcripts. First-round RT-PCR targeting the TCR CDR3 was performed with the HTBI primer set. TCRdb reprocessed the multiplex PCR reads via MiXCR and lists one record per CDR3 protein. The data show under 450,000 distinct CDR3 sequences, with around a sixth seen just once and around 7% held by the top ten. The CDR3 runs 14 residues. Germline V gene data show CDR1 as MNHNS and CDR2 as SASEGT. The V segment lost 10 bases and the J segment 7 bases; nucleotides outside the gene matches: 10.

The V gene is TRBV6-1, the J gene TRBJ1-6, with 7 bases aligning to TRBD1. What was sequenced was blood. This receptor was identified in a woman between 18 and 30 years old with Graves' hyperthyroidism. The CDR3 sequence: CATTRDSENSPLHF. Here the CDR3 DNA reads TGTGCCACGACCCGGGACAGCGAGAATTCACCCCTCCACTTT.